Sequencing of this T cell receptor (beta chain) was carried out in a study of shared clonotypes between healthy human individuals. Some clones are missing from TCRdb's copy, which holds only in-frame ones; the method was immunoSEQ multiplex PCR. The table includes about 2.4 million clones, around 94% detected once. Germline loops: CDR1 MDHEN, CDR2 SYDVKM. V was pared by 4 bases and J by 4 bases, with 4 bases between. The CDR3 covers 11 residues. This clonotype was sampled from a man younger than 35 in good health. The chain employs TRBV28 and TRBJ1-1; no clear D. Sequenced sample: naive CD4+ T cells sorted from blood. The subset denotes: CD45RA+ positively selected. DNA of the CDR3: TGTGCCAGCAGTTCCCTCACTGAAGCTTTCTTT. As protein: CASSSLTEAFF.